This is a list of T cell receptor beta chains from one sample in a study of tumor and adjacent non-tumor tissue in lung cancer. A single record per CDR3 protein comes from TCRdb applying MiXCR to the multiplex PCR reads. Of about 100,000 distinct CDR3 sequences in the sample, roughly two thirds are singletons; the top ten hold around a fifth. Sequencing used distant non-tumor lung tissue. Receptor source: a man aged 30 to 45 with non-small cell lung cancer. Each CDR3 is given with its conserved first and last residue. A D gene is named only where the DNA matches it firmly. Expanded clones get a size class; other rows say once, few or many, or leave the size out.

>TRBD2|NA|TRBJ2-1|TRBV7-9
TGTGACAGCAGCTCCTATAGAAGCGGGAGGGCCAGAAATGAGCAGTTCTTC
CDSSSYRSGRARNEQFF
>NA|NA|TRBJ2-5|TRBV20-1
TGCAGTGAGCGTCAGGCCCTGGGTATGGAGACCCAGTACTTC
CSERQALGMETQYF
>NA|NA|TRBJ1-5|TRBV10-3
TGTGCCATCAGTGAGACAGGGAATCAGACTCAGCCCCAGCATTTT
CAISETGNQTQPQHF
>NA|NA|TRBJ1-4|TRBV29-1
TGCAGTGTTGAATATTGGGGGGGCGAAAAACTGTTTTTT
CSVEYWGGEKLFF
>NA|NA|TRBJ1-5|TRBV10-3
TGTGCCATCAGTGATGAACAGCACATCCAGCCCCAGCATTTT
CAISDEQHIQPQHF
>NA|many|TRBJ2-7|TRBV29-1
TGCAGCGTTGGGGGTTCGGTCTACGAGCAGTACTTC
CSVGGSVYEQYF
>NA|few|TRBJ2-3|TRBV5-1
TGCGCCAGCAGCCCCACTAGAGATACGCAGTATTTT
CASSPTRDTQYF
>TRBD1|once|TRBJ1-1|TRBV11-3
TGTGCCAGTAGCTTAGTGGGGACAGGGGGCACTGAACCTTTCTTT
CASSLVGTGGTEPFF
>NA|NA|TRBJ1-2|TRBV11-3
TGTGCCGGCAGCGCGCGACAGACGAACTATGGCTACACCTTC
CAGSARQTNYGYTF
>NA|NA|TRBJ2-3|TRBV4-1
TGCGCCAGCAGCCAAGATGGGCTTAGCAAACAGCCCCAGTATTTT
CASSQDGLSKQPQYF
>NA|NA|TRBJ1-2|TRBV30
TGTGCCTGCAGTGTACGGACGGGCTACACCTTC
CACSVRTGYTF
>NA|NA|TRBJ1-1|TRBV29-1
TGCAGCGTTGAAGAATCTAGGGGGAACATTGAAGCTTTCTTT
CSVEESRGNIEAFF
>NA|NA|TRBJ1-4|TRBV12-3/TRBV12-4
TGTGCCAGTACCAATGCGGGGCATAATGAAAAACTGTTTTTT
CASTNAGHNEKLFF
>TRBD2|many|TRBJ2-7|TRBV11-3
TGTGCCAGCAGCTTAGGGGGGGGTGAAACCTACGAGCAGTACTTC
CASSLGGGETYEQYF
>NA|NA|TRBJ2-7|TRBV4-2
TGTGCCAGCAGGGATGCGGGACATGACTCCTACGAGCAATACTTC
CASRDAGHDSYEQYF
>NA|NA|TRBJ2-4|TRBV11-2
TGTGCCAGCAGCTTAGGGAGGGGAGCCAAAAACATTCAGTACTTC
CASSLGRGAKNIQYF
>NA|NA|TRBJ2-1|TRBV30
TGTGCCTGGAGTGTGGGTAGCGACGCCTACTATGAGCAGTTCTTC
CAWSVGSDAYYEQFF
>TRBD2|NA|TRBJ2-3|TRBV11-1
TGTGCCAGCAGCTTCCTGACTAGCGGGACAGATACGCAGTATTTT
CASSFLTSGTDTQYF
>NA|NA|TRBJ1-2|TRBV21-1
TGTGCCAGCAGCAAAGCTACCGCCCCCCGGGACACGGTTGGCTACACCTTC
CASSKATAPRDTVGYTF
>NA|NA|TRBJ1-5|TRBV19
TGTGCCAGTAGTATTAGGACACCTGACCCTTATCAGCCCCAGCATTTT
CASSIRTPDPYQPQHF
>NA|few|TRBJ2-7|TRBV4-1
TGCGCCAGCAGCTCGACTAGGGGGAGGGACTACGAGCAGTATTTC
CASSSTRGRDYEQYF
>NA|NA|TRBJ1-6|TRBV11-3
TGTGCCAGCATCCTTGCCGTTTTCGGTGGTTCACCCCTCCACTTT
CASILAVFGGSPLHF
>NA|NA|TRBJ2-5|TRBV6-5
TGTGCCAGTCTCTACGAGACCCAGTACTTC
CASLYETQYF
>NA|NA|TRBJ1-1|TRBV20-1
TGCAGTGCTAGACTCCTAACGGGGAACACTGAAGTTTTCTTT
CSARLLTGNTEVFF
>NA|NA|TRBJ2-7|TRBV4-1
TGCGCCAACAGCCAAGATCTGGGGGGGCGAGCCTACGAGCAGTACTTC
CANSQDLGGRAYEQYF
>NA|NA|TRBJ1-6|TRBV20-1
TGCAGAGCTAGAGCCTCCGACAGGAGCTCCTATAATTCACCCCTCCAATTT
CRARASDRSSYNSPLQF
>NA|few|TRBJ1-1|TRBV24-1
TGTGCCACCTATCCAGACAGGAAATGGAACTCCAACACTGAAGCTTTCTTT
CATYPDRKWNSNTEAFF
>NA|many|TRBJ1-1|TRBV5-4
TGTGCCAGCAGCTTGGAGGCCAGCCCGAACACTGAAGCTTTCTTT
CASSLEASPNTEAFF
>NA|NA|TRBJ2-7|TRBV11-2
TGTGCCAACAGTGGGGATTATGGAGGCAACTACGAGCAGTACTTC
CANSGDYGGNYEQYF
>TRBD1|few|TRBJ2-7|TRBV11-2
TGTGCCAGCAGCCAACACGGACAGGGTGTCGACGAGCAGTACTTC
CASSQHGQGVDEQYF